This TCR beta chain was captured by sequencing in a study of T cell responses to AZD1222 COVID-19 vaccine. Study-wide points: Clonal diversity was possibly underestimated, and the donors were mostly white British, with more females. Of the AZD1222 recipients, only five to seven were seropositive at baseline.

Pooled in the analysis were second doses at about 4 or about 12 weeks. Assay: immunoSEQ multiplex PCR; the TCRdb copy retains only in-frame clones and omits some. The sample carries under 140,000 clones, 94% recorded once. This CDR3 spans 13 amino acids. V shed 7 bases and J 5 bases; nucleotides not matched to a gene: 6. CDR1 is SNHLY and CDR2 is FYNNEI in the germline V gene. A note on this clone: The antigen is not known.

This TCR was recovered from an adult who received the AZD1222 COVID-19 vaccine. The rearrangement links TRBV2 to TRBJ1-2; TRBD1 matches at 8 bases. This sample comprised peripheral blood, obtained 28 days after the second AZD1222 dose. CDR3 nucleotide sequence: TGTGCCAGCACCCAGACAGGGGCGTATGGCTACACCTTC. Protein: CASTQTGAYGYTF.